This T cell receptor beta chain was captured by sequencing in a study of blood T cell repertoires in COVID-19. The overall study: Whether acute or convalescent, the COVID-19 samples came from the United States, Italy and Spain.

Germline V lookup: CDR1 SGHAT, CDR2 FQNNGV. Trimming removed 1 base at V and 7 bases at J, with 8 bases between. This CDR3 spans 13 amino acids. Generated by immunoSEQ multiplex PCR, the TCRdb table keeps only in-frame clones and is missing some. The repertoire includes fewer than 120,000 clones, roughly 82% of them detected once, and more than 15% sits in the top ten. The sequenced sample was peripheral blood. J is TRBJ2-1 and V is TRBV11-2; D might be TRBD1 (5 bases). The TCR originated in a woman aged 55-70 years with acute or convalescent COVID-19. CDR3 sequence reads: CASSLAGQNEQFF. In DNA form, the CDR3 reads TGTGCCAGCAGCTTAGCCGGACAAAATGAGCAGTTCTTC. The full variable domain, its missing parts supplied by reference TRBV11-2 and TRBJ2-1, is EAGVAQSPRYKIIEKRQSVAFWCNPISGHATLYWYQQILGQGPKLLIQFQNNGVVDDSQLPKDRFSAERLKGVDSTLKIQPAKLEDSAVYLCASSLAGQNEQFFGPGTRLTVL.